The rows below give T cell receptor beta chains drawn from one sample of a study of shared clonotypes between healthy human individuals. Sequenced by immunoSEQ multiplex PCR; TCRdb stores in-frame clones only, minus some. This sample has about 990,000 clones, with more than 75% found just once. The source material was memory CD4+ T cells from PBMCs. The receptor source for this set is a young man in good health. Some clones in this sample may be carry-over from other donors' samples. The conserved cysteine and the conserved F or W are not part of the CDR3 here. Some rows have no size entry. The others give once, few or many, or a class for an expanded clone.

clone_size: NA; cdr3_length: 16; j_call: TRBJ2-1; v_call: TRBV28; cdr3_aa: ASSSSGTGPGAYNEQF
clone_size: NA; cdr3_length: 10; j_call: TRBJ2-1; v_call: TRBV28; cdr3_aa: ASSPGNRRGF
clone_size: NA; cdr3_length: 11; j_call: TRBJ1-1; v_call: TRBV6-5; cdr3_aa: ASSYSRYREAF
clone_size: NA; cdr3_length: 12; j_call: TRBJ2-7; v_call: TRBV27; cdr3_aa: ASSPEDRAYEQY
clone_size: NA; cdr3_length: 15; j_call: TRBJ2-7; v_call: TRBV7-9; cdr3_aa: ASSPPRQSFKVYEQY
clone_size: many; cdr3_length: 11; j_call: TRBJ1-5; v_call: TRBV15; cdr3_aa: ATSRESNQPQH
clone_size: NA; cdr3_length: 12; j_call: TRBJ1-2; v_call: TRBV6-5; cdr3_aa: ASRNREQMSGYT
clone_size: NA; cdr3_length: 12; j_call: TRBJ1-3; v_call: TRBV5-1; cdr3_aa: ASRDTSSGNTIY
clone_size: once; cdr3_length: 12; j_call: TRBJ2-2; v_call: TRBV7-2; cdr3_aa: ASSSRTQTGELF
clone_size: NA; cdr3_length: 13; j_call: TRBJ2-7; v_call: TRBV28; cdr3_aa: ASRGIAGSSYEQY
clone_size: NA; cdr3_length: 10; j_call: TRBJ2-5; v_call: TRBV19; cdr3_aa: ATSSGRETQY
clone_size: few; cdr3_length: 13; j_call: TRBJ2-2; v_call: TRBV5-1; cdr3_aa: ASSLVETDAGELF
clone_size: few; cdr3_length: 13; j_call: TRBJ1-4; v_call: TRBV5-1; cdr3_aa: ASSRGTEYNEKLF
clone_size: NA; cdr3_length: 16; j_call: TRBJ2-1; v_call: TRBV29-1; cdr3_aa: SVRTGTSGRAQYNEQF
clone_size: NA; cdr3_length: 13; j_call: TRBJ2-2; v_call: TRBV6-1; cdr3_aa: ASNRQARNTGELF